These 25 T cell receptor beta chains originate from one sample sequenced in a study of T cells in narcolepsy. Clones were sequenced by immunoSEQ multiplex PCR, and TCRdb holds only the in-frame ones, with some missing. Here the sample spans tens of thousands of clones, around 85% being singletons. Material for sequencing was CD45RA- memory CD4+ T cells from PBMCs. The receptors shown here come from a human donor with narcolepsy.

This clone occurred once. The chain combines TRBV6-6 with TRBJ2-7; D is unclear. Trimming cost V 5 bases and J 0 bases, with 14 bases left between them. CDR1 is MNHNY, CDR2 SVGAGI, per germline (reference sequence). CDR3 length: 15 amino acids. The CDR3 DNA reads TGTGCCAGCAGTAGCCGAAACTCACCCTCCTACGAGCAGTACTTC. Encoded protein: CASSSRNSPSYEQYF.

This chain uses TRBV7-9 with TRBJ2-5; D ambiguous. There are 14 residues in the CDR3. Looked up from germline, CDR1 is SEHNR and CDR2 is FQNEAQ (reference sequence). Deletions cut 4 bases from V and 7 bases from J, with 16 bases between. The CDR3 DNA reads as TGTGCCAGCAGCTATGTGGCACCAAGTGGGACCCAGTACTTC. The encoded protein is CASSYVAPSGTQYF.

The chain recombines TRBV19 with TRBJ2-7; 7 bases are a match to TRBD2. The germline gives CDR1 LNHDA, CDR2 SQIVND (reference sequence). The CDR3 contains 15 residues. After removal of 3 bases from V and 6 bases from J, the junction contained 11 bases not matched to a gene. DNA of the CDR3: TGTGCCAGTAGTATGGAGAGCGGGACCTTCGGCGAGCAGTACTTC. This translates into CASSMESGTFGEQYF.

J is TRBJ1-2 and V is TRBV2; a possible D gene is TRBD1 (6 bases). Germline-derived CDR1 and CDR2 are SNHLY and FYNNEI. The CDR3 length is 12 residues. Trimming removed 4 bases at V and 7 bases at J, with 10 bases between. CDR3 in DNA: TGTGCCAGCAGTGGAGGGGGACCTGGCTACACCTTC. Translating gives CASSGGGPGYTF.

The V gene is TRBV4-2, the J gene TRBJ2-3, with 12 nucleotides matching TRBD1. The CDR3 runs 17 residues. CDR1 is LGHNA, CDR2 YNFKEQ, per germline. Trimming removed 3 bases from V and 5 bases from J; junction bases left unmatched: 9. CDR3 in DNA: TGTGCCAGCAGCCAGGGGACCGGGACAGGGGGCATAGATACGCAGTATTTT. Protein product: CASSQGTGTGGIDTQYF.

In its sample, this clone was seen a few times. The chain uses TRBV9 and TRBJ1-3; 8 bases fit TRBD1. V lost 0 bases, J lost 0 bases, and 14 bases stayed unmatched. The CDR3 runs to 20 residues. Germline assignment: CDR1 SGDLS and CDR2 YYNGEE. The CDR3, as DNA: TGTGCCAGCAGCGTAGACCCCCGTGGACAGGGCAAACTCTCTGGAAACACCATATATTTT. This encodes CASSVDPRGQGKLSGNTIYF.

The CDR3 region has the DNA TGTGCCAGCAGCTTGGCTAGCGGGTACAATGAGCAGTTCTTC. Protein: CASSLASGYNEQFF. The V gene is TRBV7-9, the J gene TRBJ2-1; 8 bases map to TRBD2. Germline loops: CDR1 SEHNR, CDR2 FQNEAQ (reference sequence). The junction had 2 bases not matched to a gene; V was cut back by 3 bases and J by 4 bases. The CDR3 has 14 residues.

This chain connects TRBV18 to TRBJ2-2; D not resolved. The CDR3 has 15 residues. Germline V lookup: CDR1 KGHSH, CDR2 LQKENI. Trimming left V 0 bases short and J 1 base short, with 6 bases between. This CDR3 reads CASSPPSQNTGELFF. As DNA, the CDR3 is TGTGCCAGCTCACCACCGAGTCAGAACACCGGGGAGCTGTTTTTT.

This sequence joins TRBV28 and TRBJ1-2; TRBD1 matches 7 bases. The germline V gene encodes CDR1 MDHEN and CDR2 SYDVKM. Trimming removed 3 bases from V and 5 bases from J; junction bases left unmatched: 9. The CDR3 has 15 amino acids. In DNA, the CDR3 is TGTGCCAGCAGTTTCCCATCCGGGACAGTTTATGGCTACACCTTC. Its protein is CASSFPSGTVYGYTF.

The CDR3 protein is CASRSQGQEQYF. The DNA for the CDR3 is TGCGCCAGCAGGTCCCAGGGTCAAGAGCAGTACTTC. The chain carries TRBV5-1 and TRBJ2-7, with D possibly TRBD1 on 5 matching bases. The CDR3 has 12 amino acids. Trimming left V 5 bases short and J 7 bases short, with 13 bases between. Germline CDR1 is SGHRS and CDR2 is YFSETQ.

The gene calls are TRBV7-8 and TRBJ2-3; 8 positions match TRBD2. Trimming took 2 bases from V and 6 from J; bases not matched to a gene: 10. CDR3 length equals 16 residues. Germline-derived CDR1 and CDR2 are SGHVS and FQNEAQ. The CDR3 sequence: CASSLYNGRAGDTQYF. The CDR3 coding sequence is TGTGCCAGCAGCTTATATAACGGGAGGGCCGGGGATACGCAGTATTTT. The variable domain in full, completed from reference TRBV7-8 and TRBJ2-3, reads GAGVSQSPRYKVAKRGQDVALRCDPISGHVSLFWYQQALGQGPEFLTYFQNEAQLDKSGLPSDRFFAERPEGSVSTLKIQRTQQEDSAVYLCASSLYNGRAGDTQYFGPGTRLTVL.

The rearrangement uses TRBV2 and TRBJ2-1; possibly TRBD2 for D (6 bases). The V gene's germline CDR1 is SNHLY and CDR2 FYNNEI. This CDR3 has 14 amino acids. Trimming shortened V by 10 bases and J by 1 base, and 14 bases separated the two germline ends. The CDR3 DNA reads TGTGCCACCCAATTTAGCGGTTCCTACAATGAGCAGTTCTTC. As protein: CATQFSGSYNEQFF.

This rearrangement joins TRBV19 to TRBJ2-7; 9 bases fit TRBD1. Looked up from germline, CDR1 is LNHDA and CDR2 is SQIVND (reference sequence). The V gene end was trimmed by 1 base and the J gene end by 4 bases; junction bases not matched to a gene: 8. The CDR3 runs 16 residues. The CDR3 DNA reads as TGTGCCAGTAGTATAGGCTCCGGGACAGGGAGTTACGAGCAGTACTTC. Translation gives CASSIGSGTGSYEQYF.

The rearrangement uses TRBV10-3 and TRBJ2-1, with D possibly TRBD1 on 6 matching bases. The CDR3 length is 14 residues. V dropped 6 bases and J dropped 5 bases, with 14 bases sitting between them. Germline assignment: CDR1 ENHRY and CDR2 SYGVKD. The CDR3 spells CAIRNDRSDNEQFF. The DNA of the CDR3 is TGTGCCATCAGGAACGACAGGAGTGACAATGAGCAGTTCTTC.

The CDR3 nucleotides are TGCGCCAGCAGTCAATCAACCAGAAGATGTAGCACAGATACGCAGTATTTT. Amino acid sequence: CASSQSTRRCSTDTQYF. V usage is TRBV23-1 and J usage is TRBJ2-3; D is unresolved. TRBV23-1 is an open reading frame, and its role is uncertain. The CDR3 extends over 17 amino acids. V shed 0 bases and J shed 0 bases, with 13 bases lying between them.

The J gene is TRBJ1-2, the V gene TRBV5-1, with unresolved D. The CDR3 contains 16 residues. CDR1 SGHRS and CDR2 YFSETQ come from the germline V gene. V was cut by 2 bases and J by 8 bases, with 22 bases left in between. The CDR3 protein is CASSLGGTPQLGGYTF. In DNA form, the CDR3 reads TGCGCCAGCAGCTTAGGAGGAACACCTCAGCTAGGGGGCTACACCTTC.

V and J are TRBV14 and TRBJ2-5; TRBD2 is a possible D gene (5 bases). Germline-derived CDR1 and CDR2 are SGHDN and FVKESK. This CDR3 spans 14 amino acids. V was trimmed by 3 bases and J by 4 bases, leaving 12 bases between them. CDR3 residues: CASSQRVQGETQYF. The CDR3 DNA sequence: TGTGCCAGCAGCCAGAGGGTGCAAGGAGAGACCCAGTACTTC.

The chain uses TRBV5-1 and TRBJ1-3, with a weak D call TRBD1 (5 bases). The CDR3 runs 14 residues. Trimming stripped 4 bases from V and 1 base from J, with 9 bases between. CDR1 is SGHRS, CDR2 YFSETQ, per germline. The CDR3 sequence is CASSVQGSGNTIYF. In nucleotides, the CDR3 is TGCGCCAGCAGCGTCCAGGGTTCTGGAAACACCATATATTTT.

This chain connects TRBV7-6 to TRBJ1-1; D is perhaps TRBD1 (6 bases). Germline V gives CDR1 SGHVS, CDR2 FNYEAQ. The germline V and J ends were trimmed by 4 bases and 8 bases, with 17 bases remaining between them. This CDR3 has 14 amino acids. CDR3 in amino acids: CASSSPFGGPEAFF. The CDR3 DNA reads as TGTGCCAGCAGCTCCCCCTTTGGGGGCCCAGAAGCTTTCTTT.

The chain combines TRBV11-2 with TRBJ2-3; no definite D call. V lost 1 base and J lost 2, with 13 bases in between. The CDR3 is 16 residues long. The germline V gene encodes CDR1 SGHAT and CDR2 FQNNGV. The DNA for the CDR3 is TGTGCCAGCAGCTTAGGGGCTGGCGAAATCACAGATACGCAGTATTTT. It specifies CASSLGAGEITDTQYF. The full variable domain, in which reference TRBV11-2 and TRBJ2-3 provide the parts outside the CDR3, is EAGVAQSPRYKIIEKRQSVAFWCNPISGHATLYWYQQILGQGPKLLIQFQNNGVVDDSQLPKDRFSAERLKGVDSTLKIQPAKLEDSAVYLCASSLGAGEITDTQYFGPGTRLTVL.

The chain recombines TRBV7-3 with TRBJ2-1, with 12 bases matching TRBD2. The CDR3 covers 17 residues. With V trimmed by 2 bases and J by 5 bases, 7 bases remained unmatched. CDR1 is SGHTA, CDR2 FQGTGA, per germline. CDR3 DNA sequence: TGTGCCAGCAGCTTATTGCAAACTAGCGGGAGGCACAATGAGCAGTTCTTC. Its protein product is CASSLLQTSGRHNEQFF. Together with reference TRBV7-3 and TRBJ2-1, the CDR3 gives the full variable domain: GAGVSQTPSNKVTEKGKYVELRCDPISGHTALYWYRQSLGQGPEFLIYFQGTGAADDSGLPNDRFFAVRPEGSVSTLKIQRTERGDSAVYLCASSLLQTSGRHNEQFFGPGTRLTVL.

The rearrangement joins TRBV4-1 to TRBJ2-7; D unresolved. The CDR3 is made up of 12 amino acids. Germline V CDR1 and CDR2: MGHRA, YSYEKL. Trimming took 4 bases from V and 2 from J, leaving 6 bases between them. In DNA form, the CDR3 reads TGCGCCAGCAGCCGAGCACCCTACGAGCAGTACTTC. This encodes CASSRAPYEQYF.

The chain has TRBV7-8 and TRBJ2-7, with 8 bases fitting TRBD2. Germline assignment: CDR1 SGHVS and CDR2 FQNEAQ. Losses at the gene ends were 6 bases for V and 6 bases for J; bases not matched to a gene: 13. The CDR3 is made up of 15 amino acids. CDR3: CASRDPGLVRSEQYF. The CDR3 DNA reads TGTGCCAGCAGAGATCCGGGACTAGTCCGTAGCGAGCAGTACTTC. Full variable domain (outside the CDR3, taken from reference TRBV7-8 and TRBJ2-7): GAGVSQSPRYKVAKRGQDVALRCDPISGHVSLFWYQQALGQGPEFLTYFQNEAQLDKSGLPSDRFFAERPEGSVSTLKIQRTQQEDSAVYLCASRDPGLVRSEQYFGPGTRLTVT.

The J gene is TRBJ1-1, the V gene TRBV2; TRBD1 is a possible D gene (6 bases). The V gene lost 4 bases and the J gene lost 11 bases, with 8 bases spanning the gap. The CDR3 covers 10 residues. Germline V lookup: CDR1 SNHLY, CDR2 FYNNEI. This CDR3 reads CASSGGQAFF. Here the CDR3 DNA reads TGTGCCAGCAGTGGGGGGCAGGCTTTCTTT.

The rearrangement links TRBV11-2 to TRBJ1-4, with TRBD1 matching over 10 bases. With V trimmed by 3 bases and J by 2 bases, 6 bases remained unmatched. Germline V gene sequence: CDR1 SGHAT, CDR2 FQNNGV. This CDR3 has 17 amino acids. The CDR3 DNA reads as TGTGCCAGCAGCTTCGGACAGGGGGTGTCTACTAATGAAAAACTGTTTTTT. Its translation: CASSFGQGVSTNEKLFF.